A selection of T cell receptor beta chains follows, all from one sample in a study of T-cell reconstitution after alpha-beta-depleted transplantation in children. TCRdb analysed the PCR reads with MiXCR anew, one entry per CDR3 protein. The sample holds 600,000 to 700,000 distinct CDR3 sequences, around 13% seen once. Material: PBMCs, obtained before TCRalphabeta/CD19-depleted stem cell transplant. The origin of the receptors is a girl aged 2-10 years with congenital amegakaryocytic thrombocytopenia, due to receive a stem cell transplant. The CDR3 runs from the conserved cysteine through the conserved F or W. A D gene is named only where the DNA matches it firmly. Some rows mark clone size as missing; the rest say once, few, many or name a class of expanded clone.

J gene: TRBJ2-7
clone size: many
V gene: TRBV28
D gene: TRBD1
CDR3 length: 20
CDR3 DNA: TGTGCCAGCAGTTTATTCCCAACCTCCAAAAAACAGGGGGGAACGCTCGAGCAGTACTTC
CDR3 protein: CASSLFPTSKKQGGTLEQYF

J gene: TRBJ2-7
clone size: -
V gene: TRBV7-9
D gene: TRBD2
CDR3 length: 16
CDR3 DNA: TGTGCCAGCAGCCCGCGCACTAGCGGCAACTCCTACGAGCAGTACTTC
CDR3 protein: CASSPRTSGNSYEQYF

J gene: TRBJ2-7
clone size: few
V gene: TRBV5-1
D gene: -
CDR3 length: 16
CDR3 DNA: TGCGCCAGCAGCCCCCTGGACCAGGCTACCCCCTACGAGCAGTACTTC
CDR3 protein: CASSPLDQATPYEQYF

J gene: TRBJ2-3
clone size: -
V gene: TRBV5-5
D gene: TRBD2
CDR3 length: 16
CDR3 DNA: TGTGCCAGCAGCCGGATACTAGCGGCTAGCACAGATACGCAGTATTTT
CDR3 protein: CASSRILAASTDTQYF

J gene: TRBJ2-7
clone size: -
V gene: TRBV7-9
D gene: TRBD1
CDR3 length: 15
CDR3 DNA: TGTGCCAGCAGGGATGATGACAGGGGTGGCTACGAGCAGTACTTC
CDR3 protein: CASRDDDRGGYEQYF

J gene: TRBJ2-7
clone size: -
V gene: TRBV20-1
D gene: -
CDR3 length: 12
CDR3 DNA: TGCAGTGCTAGATCCCTTGAGACCGAGCAGTACTTC
CDR3 protein: CSARSLETEQYF

J gene: TRBJ2-3
clone size: -
V gene: TRBV4-1
D gene: -
CDR3 length: 15
CDR3 DNA: TGCGCCAGCAGCCAAGATCGGGGGGCGTCAGATACGCAGTATTTT
CDR3 protein: CASSQDRGASDTQYF

J gene: TRBJ2-7
clone size: few
V gene: TRBV3-1
D gene: -
CDR3 length: 13
CDR3 DNA: TGTGCCAGCAGCCAAAAGCGGGCCTACGAGCAGTACTTC
CDR3 protein: CASSQKRAYEQYF

J gene: TRBJ1-2
clone size: many
V gene: TRBV5-1
D gene: -
CDR3 length: 13
CDR3 DNA: TGCGCCAGCAGCTTGGACTCCGTGGATGGCTACACCTTC
CDR3 protein: CASSLDSVDGYTF

J gene: TRBJ2-7
clone size: many
V gene: TRBV12-3/TRBV12-4
D gene: -
CDR3 length: 17
CDR3 DNA: TGTGCCAGCAGTTTAGGTTCGGGTTCTAGCCTCCCACCAGAGCAGTACTTC
CDR3 protein: CASSLGSGSSLPPEQYF

J gene: TRBJ1-2
clone size: many
V gene: TRBV7-2
D gene: -
CDR3 length: 15
CDR3 DNA: TGTGCCAGCAGCTTAGGGTCGGACAGCCGCTATGGCTACACCTTC
CDR3 protein: CASSLGSDSRYGYTF

J gene: TRBJ1-6
clone size: few
V gene: TRBV5-5
D gene: TRBD1
CDR3 length: 16
CDR3 DNA: TGTGCCAGCAGCTTGAGGGGGCGTGATTCCGGATCACCCCTCCACTTT
CDR3 protein: CASSLRGRDSGSPLHF

J gene: TRBJ2-4
clone size: few
V gene: TRBV28
D gene: TRBD2
CDR3 length: 19
CDR3 DNA: TGTGCCAGCAGCCCTGCCTCTAGCGGGTCCATATTTTTGGAAAACATTCAGTACTTC
CDR3 protein: CASSPASSGSIFLENIQYF

J gene: TRBJ2-1
clone size: many
V gene: TRBV5-1
D gene: TRBD2
CDR3 length: 14
CDR3 DNA: TGCGCCAGCAGTACCGGGACTAGAGCTAATGAGCAGTTCTTC
CDR3 protein: CASSTGTRANEQFF

J gene: TRBJ2-7
clone size: many
V gene: TRBV5-1
D gene: TRBD2
CDR3 length: 15
CDR3 DNA: TGCGCCAGCAGCTTGGCACTAGCGGGGTCCTACGAGCAGTACTTC
CDR3 protein: CASSLALAGSYEQYF

J gene: TRBJ2-1
clone size: few
V gene: TRBV5-4
D gene: TRBD2
CDR3 length: 16
CDR3 DNA: TGTGCCATCTCGAGCCGGACTAGCGGATCCTACAATGAGCAGTTCTTC
CDR3 protein: CAISSRTSGSYNEQFF

J gene: TRBJ2-1
clone size: -
V gene: TRBV5-1
D gene: TRBD1
CDR3 length: 16
CDR3 DNA: TGCGCCAGCAGCTTACCTGGGACAGGTCGATACAATGAGCAGTTCTTC
CDR3 protein: CASSLPGTGRYNEQFF

J gene: TRBJ2-3
clone size: few
V gene: TRBV20-1
D gene: TRBD1
CDR3 length: 14
CDR3 DNA: TGCAGTGCCGAGACAGGGGATCGCACAGATACGCAGTATTTT
CDR3 protein: CSAETGDRTDTQYF

J gene: TRBJ2-3
clone size: few
V gene: TRBV7-9
D gene: -
CDR3 length: 14
CDR3 DNA: TGTGCCAGCAGCCCACAGGAGATCACAGATACGCAGTATTTT
CDR3 protein: CASSPQEITDTQYF

J gene: TRBJ2-7
clone size: -
V gene: TRBV27
D gene: TRBD2
CDR3 length: 14
CDR3 DNA: TGTGCCAGCGCCAAGGCGGGAGAACCCTACGAGCAGTACTTC
CDR3 protein: CASAKAGEPYEQYF

J gene: TRBJ1-1
clone size: many
V gene: TRBV6-6
D gene: -
CDR3 length: 11
CDR3 DNA: TGTGCCAGCCAAGGGGGGGTTGAAGCTTTCTTT
CDR3 protein: CASQGGVEAFF

J gene: TRBJ1-2
clone size: many
V gene: TRBV29-1
D gene: TRBD1
CDR3 length: 15
CDR3 DNA: TGCAGCGCCGAACTTCCACAGGGGCCCAACTATGGCTACACCTTC
CDR3 protein: CSAELPQGPNYGYTF

J gene: TRBJ2-7
clone size: many
V gene: TRBV12-3/TRBV12-4
D gene: -
CDR3 length: 14
CDR3 DNA: TGTGCCAGCAGTTTACGCCTCATAGCCTACGAGCAGTACTTC
CDR3 protein: CASSLRLIAYEQYF

J gene: TRBJ1-5
clone size: -
V gene: TRBV18
D gene: -
CDR3 length: 13
CDR3 DNA: TGTGCCAGCTCACCATGGGGGTCTCAGCCCCAGCATTTT
CDR3 protein: CASSPWGSQPQHF

J gene: TRBJ2-3
clone size: few
V gene: TRBV3-1
D gene: TRBD2
CDR3 length: 17
CDR3 DNA: TGTGCCAGCAGCCAAGTTTTGACTAGCGGGAGTAAAGATACGCAGTATTTT
CDR3 protein: CASSQVLTSGSKDTQYF

J gene: TRBJ2-3
clone size: many
V gene: TRBV7-8
D gene: -
CDR3 length: 14
CDR3 DNA: TGTGCCAGCAGCTTAGGGGACGTTACAGATACGCAGTATTTT
CDR3 protein: CASSLGDVTDTQYF

J gene: TRBJ2-1
clone size: many
V gene: TRBV20-1
D gene: -
CDR3 length: 13
CDR3 DNA: TGCAGTGCTAGTCCCTCGGGGTACAATGAGCAGTTCTTC
CDR3 protein: CSASPSGYNEQFF

J gene: TRBJ2-7
clone size: few
V gene: TRBV10-3
D gene: TRBD2
CDR3 length: 16
CDR3 DNA: TGTGCCATCAGTCCCGAGGGGCGGGAGGTTCCCTACGAGCAGTACTTC
CDR3 protein: CAISPEGREVPYEQYF

J gene: TRBJ2-7
clone size: many
V gene: TRBV18
D gene: -
CDR3 length: 15
CDR3 DNA: TGTGCCAGCTCACCAAACGCTGCCGTTACCTACGAGCAGTACTTC
CDR3 protein: CASSPNAAVTYEQYF

J gene: TRBJ1-4
clone size: many
V gene: TRBV12-3/TRBV12-4
D gene: -
CDR3 length: 15
CDR3 DNA: TGTGCCAGCAGTTTAGGAAACAGTCGGAATGAAAAACTGTTTTTT
CDR3 protein: CASSLGNSRNEKLFF

J gene: TRBJ2-3
clone size: few
V gene: TRBV20-1
D gene: TRBD2
CDR3 length: 17
CDR3 DNA: TGCAGTGCCTCAAAGCCTTCGGGCGGGAGGGCAATAGATACGCAGTATTTT
CDR3 protein: CSASKPSGGRAIDTQYF

J gene: TRBJ2-7
clone size: once
V gene: TRBV4-1
D gene: -
CDR3 length: 14
CDR3 DNA: TGCGTCAGCAGCCAAGTTCCGGGGTTGGACGAGCAGTACTTC
CDR3 protein: CVSSQVPGLDEQYF

J gene: TRBJ2-1
clone size: -
V gene: TRBV7-9
D gene: -
CDR3 length: 16
CDR3 DNA: TGTGCCAGCAGCTCCACCCTAGCGCGGACGTGGAATGAGCAGTTCTTC
CDR3 protein: CASSSTLARTWNEQFF

J gene: TRBJ2-1
clone size: many
V gene: TRBV12-3/TRBV12-4
D gene: -
CDR3 length: 11
CDR3 DNA: TGTGCCAGCAGTCTCGGCTCGGGGCAGTTCTTC
CDR3 protein: CASSLGSGQFF

J gene: TRBJ1-2
clone size: few
V gene: TRBV11-2
D gene: -
CDR3 length: 16
CDR3 DNA: TGTGCCAGCAGCTTAGGAACAACAGGGACCGGGTTTGGCTACACCTTC
CDR3 protein: CASSLGTTGTGFGYTF

J gene: TRBJ1-3
clone size: -
V gene: TRBV5-1
D gene: TRBD1
CDR3 length: 15
CDR3 DNA: TGCGCCAGCAGCTTGACAGGGGAGCGTGGAAACACCATATATTTT
CDR3 protein: CASSLTGERGNTIYF